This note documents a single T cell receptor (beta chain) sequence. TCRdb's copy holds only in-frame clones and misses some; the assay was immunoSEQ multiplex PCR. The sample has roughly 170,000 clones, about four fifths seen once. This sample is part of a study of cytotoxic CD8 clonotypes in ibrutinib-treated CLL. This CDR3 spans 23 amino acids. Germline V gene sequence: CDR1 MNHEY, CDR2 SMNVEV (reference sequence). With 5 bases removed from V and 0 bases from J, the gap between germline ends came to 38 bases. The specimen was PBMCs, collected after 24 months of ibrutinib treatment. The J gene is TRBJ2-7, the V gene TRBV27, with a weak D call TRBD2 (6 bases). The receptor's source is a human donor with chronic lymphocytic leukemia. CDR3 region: CASSHLSGTGPISRNLSSYEQYF. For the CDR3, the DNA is TGTGCCAGCAGTCATCTCTCCGGGACTGGACCCATAAGCCGAAACTTAAGCTCCTACGAGCAGTACTTC.